This T cell receptor beta chain was sequenced for a study of T cells in women clearing cervical HPV infection. About the study: Case blood was drawn when the lesion was first found; control blood after infection became undetectable. General observations from the study: CIN3+ cases had significantly higher TCR repertoire richness than controls, but evenness did not differ.

Here immunoSEQ multiplex PCR was the method, and the copy in TCRdb shows in-frame clones only, minus some. This sample's table has roughly 30,000 clones. On this clone itself: Its matching antigen is unknown.

All participants had a single incident cervical HPV16 infection, and prevalent HPV16 infections were excluded. Dot-blot hybridization genotyped cervical HPV amplified with MY09/MY11 PCR. The TCR comes from a woman between 18 and 70 years old with a cervical HPV16 infection that either progressed to CIN3+ or cleared (not recorded which). Sequences were obtained from blood buffy coat.

The CDR3 here is CASSFDGYYYGQYF. The sequenced part of the CDR3 DNA is TGTGCCAGCAGCTTCGATGGGTATTACTATGGT. The chain couples TRBV7-9 to TRBJ2-4; no clear D gene. The read falls 3 residues short of the CDR3 end, and the missing part is taken from the germline J gene. The CDR3 spans 14 residues. Germline assignment: CDR1 SEHNR and CDR2 FQNEAQ (reference sequence).